Below, 2 T cell receptor beta chains from the same sample are listed, as sequenced in a study of cytomegalovirus exposure and HLA in healthy donors. PCR employed 60 Vbeta and 13 Jbeta primers. Assay: immunoSEQ multiplex PCR; the TCRdb copy retains only in-frame clones and omits some. This sample contains around 70,000 clones. Sequenced input: PBMCs. These receptors came from a female donor in good health and CMV-seropositive.

The genes are TRBV7-2 and TRBJ1-1; 7 bases match TRBD1. The CDR3 extends over 15 amino acids. Unmatched junction bases numbered 3, after V lost 1 base and J lost 1 base. Germline V gives CDR1 SGHTA, CDR2 FQGNSA. The CDR3 region is CASSLVEGANTEAFF. The CDR3 DNA is TGTGCCAGCAGCTTAGTGGAGGGGGCGAACACTGAAGCTTTCTTT.

V is TRBV2 and J is TRBJ1-1, with 7 positions matching TRBD1. The CDR3 length is 13 residues. Germline V gene lookup returns CDR1 SNHLY and CDR2 FYNNEI. Germline trimming cut 6 bases from V and 3 bases from J; bases unmatched to any gene: 4. The CDR3 DNA reads TGTGCCAGCAGCGGGGACAGTGACACTGAAGCTTTCTTT. Translation gives CASSGDSDTEAFF. Full variable domain (outside the CDR3, taken from reference TRBV2 and TRBJ1-1): EPEVTQTPSHQVTQMGQEVILRCVPISNHLYFYWYRQILGQKVEFLVSFYNNEISEKSEIFDDQFSVERPDGSNFTLKIRSTKLEDSAMYFCASSGDSDTEAFFGQGTRLTVV.